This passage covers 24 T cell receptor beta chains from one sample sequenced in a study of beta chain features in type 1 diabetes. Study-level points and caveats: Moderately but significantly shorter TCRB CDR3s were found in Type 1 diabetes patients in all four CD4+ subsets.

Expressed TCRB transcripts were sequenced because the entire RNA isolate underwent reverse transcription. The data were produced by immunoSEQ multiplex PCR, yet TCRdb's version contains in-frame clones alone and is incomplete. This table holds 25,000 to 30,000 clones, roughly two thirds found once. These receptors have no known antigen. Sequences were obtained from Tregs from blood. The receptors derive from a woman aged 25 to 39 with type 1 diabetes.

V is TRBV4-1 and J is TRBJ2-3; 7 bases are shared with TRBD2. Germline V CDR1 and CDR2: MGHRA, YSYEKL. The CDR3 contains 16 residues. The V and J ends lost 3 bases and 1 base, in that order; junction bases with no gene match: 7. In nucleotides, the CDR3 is TGCGCCAGCAGCCATACTCGCGGGGGAGGCACAGATACGCAGTATTTT. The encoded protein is CASSHTRGGGTDTQYF.

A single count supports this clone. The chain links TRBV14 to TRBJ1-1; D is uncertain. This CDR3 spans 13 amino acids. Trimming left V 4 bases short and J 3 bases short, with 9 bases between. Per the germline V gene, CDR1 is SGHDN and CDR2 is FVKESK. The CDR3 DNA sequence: TGTGCCAGCAGCCGGACGAGGGACACTGAAGCTTTCTTT. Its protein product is CASSRTRDTEAFF. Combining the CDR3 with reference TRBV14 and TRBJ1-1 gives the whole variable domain EAGVTQFPSHSVIEKGQTVTLRCDPISGHDNLYWYRRVMGKEIKFLLHFVKESKQDESGMPNNRFLAERTGGTYSTLKVQPAELEDSGVYFCASSRTRDTEAFFGQGTRLTVV.

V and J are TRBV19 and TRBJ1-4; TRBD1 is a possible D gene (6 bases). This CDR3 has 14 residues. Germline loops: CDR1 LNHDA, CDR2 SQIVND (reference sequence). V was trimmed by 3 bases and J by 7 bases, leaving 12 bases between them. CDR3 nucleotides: TGTGCCAGTAGTATGGGGGGGCCGGGTGAAAAACTGTTTTTT. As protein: CASSMGGPGEKLFF. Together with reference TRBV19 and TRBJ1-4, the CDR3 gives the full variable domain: DGGITQSPKYLFRKEGQNVTLSCEQNLNHDAMYWYRQDPGQGLRLIYYSQIVNDFQKGDIAEGYSVSREKKESFPLTVTSAQKNPTAFYLCASSMGGPGEKLFFGSGTQLSVL.

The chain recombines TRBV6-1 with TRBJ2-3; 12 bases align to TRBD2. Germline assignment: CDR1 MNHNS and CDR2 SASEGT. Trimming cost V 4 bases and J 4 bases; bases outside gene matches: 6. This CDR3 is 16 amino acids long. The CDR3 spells CASSAFLAGGSDTQYF. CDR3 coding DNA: TGTGCCAGCAGTGCTTTTCTAGCGGGAGGGTCAGATACGCAGTATTTT.

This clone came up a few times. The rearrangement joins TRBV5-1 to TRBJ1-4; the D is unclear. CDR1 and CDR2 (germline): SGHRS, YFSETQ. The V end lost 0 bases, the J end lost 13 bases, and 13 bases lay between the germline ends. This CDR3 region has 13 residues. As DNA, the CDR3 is TGCGCCAGCAGCTTGGACGGGGAATGGAGACTGTTTTTT. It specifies CASSLDGEWRLFF.

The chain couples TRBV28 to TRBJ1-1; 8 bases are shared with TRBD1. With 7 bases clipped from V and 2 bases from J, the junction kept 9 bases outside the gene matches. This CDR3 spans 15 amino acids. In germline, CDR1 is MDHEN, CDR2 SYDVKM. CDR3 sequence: CASTAYRGINTEAFF. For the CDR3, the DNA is TGTGCCAGCACCGCTTACAGGGGGATTAACACTGAAGCTTTCTTT.

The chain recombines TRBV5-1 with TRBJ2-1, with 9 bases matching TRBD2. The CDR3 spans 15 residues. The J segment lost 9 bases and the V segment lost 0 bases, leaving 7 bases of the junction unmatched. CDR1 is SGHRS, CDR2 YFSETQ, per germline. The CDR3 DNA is TGCGCCAGCAGCTTGGAAGCGGGAGGTCGCGGTGAGCAGTTCTTC. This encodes CASSLEAGGRGEQFF.

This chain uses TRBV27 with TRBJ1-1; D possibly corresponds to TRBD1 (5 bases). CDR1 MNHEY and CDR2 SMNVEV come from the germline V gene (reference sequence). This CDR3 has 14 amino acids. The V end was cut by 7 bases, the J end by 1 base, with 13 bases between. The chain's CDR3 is CASMRQGGNTEAFF. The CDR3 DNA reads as TGTGCCAGCATGAGGCAGGGAGGGAACACTGAAGCTTTCTTT.

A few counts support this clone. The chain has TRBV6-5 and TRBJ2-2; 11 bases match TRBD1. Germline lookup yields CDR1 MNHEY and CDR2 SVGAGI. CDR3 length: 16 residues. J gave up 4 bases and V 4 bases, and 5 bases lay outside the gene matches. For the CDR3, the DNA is TGTGCCAGCAGTTCCCGGACAGGGGGCGGCACCGGGGAGCTGTTTTTT. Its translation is CASSSRTGGGTGELFF.

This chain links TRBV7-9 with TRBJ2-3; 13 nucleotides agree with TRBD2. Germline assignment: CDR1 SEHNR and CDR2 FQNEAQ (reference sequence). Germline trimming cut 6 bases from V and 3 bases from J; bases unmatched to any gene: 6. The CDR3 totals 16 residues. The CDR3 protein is CASSPWTSGRTDTQYF. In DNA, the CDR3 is TGTGCCAGCAGTCCCTGGACTAGCGGGAGAACAGATACGCAGTATTTT.

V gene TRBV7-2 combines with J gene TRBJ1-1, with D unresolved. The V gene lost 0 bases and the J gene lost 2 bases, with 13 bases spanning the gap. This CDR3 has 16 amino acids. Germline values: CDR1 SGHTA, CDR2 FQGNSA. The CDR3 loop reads CASSLALPGKNTEAFF. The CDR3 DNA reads TGTGCCAGCAGCTTAGCGCTTCCAGGAAAAAACACTGAAGCTTTCTTT.

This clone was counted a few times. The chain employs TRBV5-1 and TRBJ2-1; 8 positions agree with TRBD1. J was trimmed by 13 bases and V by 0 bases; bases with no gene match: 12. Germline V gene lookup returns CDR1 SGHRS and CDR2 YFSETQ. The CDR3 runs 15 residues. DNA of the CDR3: TGCGCCAGCAGCTTGGCCGAGGGCCTCGGACAGGGACAGTTCTTC. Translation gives CASSLAEGLGQGQFF.

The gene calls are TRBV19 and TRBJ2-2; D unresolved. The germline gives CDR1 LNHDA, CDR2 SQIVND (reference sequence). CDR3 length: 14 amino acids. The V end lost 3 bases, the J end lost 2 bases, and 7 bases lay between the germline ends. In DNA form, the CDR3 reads TGTGCCAGTAGTATCCTATCCAACACCGGGGAGCTGTTTTTT. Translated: CASSILSNTGELFF.

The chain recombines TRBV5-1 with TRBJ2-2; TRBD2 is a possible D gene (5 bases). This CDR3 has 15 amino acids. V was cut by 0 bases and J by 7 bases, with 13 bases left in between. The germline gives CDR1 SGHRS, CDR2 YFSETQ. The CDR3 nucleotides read TGCGCCAGCAGCTTGGTGGTCGGACGGGGCGGGGAGCTGTTTTTT. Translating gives CASSLVVGRGGELFF. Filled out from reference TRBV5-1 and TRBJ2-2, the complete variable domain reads KAGVTQTPRYLIKTRGQQVTLSCSPISGHRSVSWYQQTPGQGLQFLFEYFSETQRNKGNFPGRFSGRQFSNSRSEMNVSTLELGDSALYLCASSLVVGRGGELFFGEGSRLTVL.

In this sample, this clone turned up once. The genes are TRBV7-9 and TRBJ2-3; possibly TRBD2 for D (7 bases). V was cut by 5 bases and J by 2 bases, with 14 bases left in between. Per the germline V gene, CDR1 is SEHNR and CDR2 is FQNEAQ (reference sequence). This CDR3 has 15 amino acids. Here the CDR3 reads CASSRRGGITDTQYF. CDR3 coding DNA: TGTGCCAGCAGCCGAAGGGGGGGGATCACAGATACGCAGTATTTT.

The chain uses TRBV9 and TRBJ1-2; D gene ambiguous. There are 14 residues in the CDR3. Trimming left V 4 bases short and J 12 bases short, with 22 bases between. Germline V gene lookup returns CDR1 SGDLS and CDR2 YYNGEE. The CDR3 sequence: CASSPQVNGVQDTF. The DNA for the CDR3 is TGTGCCAGCAGCCCCCAGGTAAACGGGGTTCAGGACACCTTC.

The CDR3 reads CASSGGTGAYNEQFF. As DNA, the CDR3 is TGTGCCAGCAGCGGCGGGACAGGGGCCTACAATGAGCAGTTCTTC. This rearrangement joins TRBV9 to TRBJ2-1, with TRBD1 matching 10 bases. The CDR3 is 15 amino acids. Per the germline V gene, CDR1 is SGDLS and CDR2 is YYNGEE. V shed 3 bases, J shed 2 bases, and the junction held 2 bases outside the gene matches.

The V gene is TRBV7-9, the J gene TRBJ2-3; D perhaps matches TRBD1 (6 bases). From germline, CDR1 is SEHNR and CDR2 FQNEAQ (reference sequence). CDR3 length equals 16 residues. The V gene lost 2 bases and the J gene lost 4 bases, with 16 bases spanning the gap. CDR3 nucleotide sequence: TGTGCCAGCAGCTTATTTGGCAGGGGAATCCCAGATACGCAGTATTTT. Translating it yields CASSLFGRGIPDTQYF. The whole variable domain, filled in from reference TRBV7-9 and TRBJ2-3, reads DTGVSQNPRHKITKRGQNVTFRCDPISEHNRLYWYRQTLGQGPEFLTYFQNEAQLEKSRLLSDRFSAERPKGSFSTLEIQRTEQGDSAMYLCASSLFGRGIPDTQYFGPGTRLTVL.

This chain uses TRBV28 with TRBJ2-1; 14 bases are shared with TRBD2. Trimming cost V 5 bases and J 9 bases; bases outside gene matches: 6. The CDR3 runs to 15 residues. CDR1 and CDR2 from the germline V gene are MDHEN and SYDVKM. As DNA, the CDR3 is TGTGCCAGCAGTCCACGACTAGCGGGAGGGGGTGAGCAGTTCTTC. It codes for CASSPRLAGGGEQFF.

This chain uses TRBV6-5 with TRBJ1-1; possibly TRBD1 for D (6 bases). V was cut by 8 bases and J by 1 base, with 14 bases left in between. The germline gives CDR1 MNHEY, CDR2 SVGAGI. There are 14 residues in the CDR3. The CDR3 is CASYSETGNTEAFF. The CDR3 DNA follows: TGTGCCAGCTATTCCGAGACAGGGAACACTGAAGCTTTCTTT.

The CDR3 is CASSITGTGMYEQFF. The CDR3 nucleotides read TGTGCCAGTAGCATCACCGGGACAGGGATGTATGAGCAGTTCTTC. The chain combines TRBV19 with TRBJ2-1; TRBD1 aligns across 9 bases. From germline, CDR1 is LNHDA and CDR2 SQIVND (reference sequence). This CDR3 has 15 residues. The J segment lost 8 bases and the V segment lost 6 bases, leaving 11 bases of the junction unmatched.

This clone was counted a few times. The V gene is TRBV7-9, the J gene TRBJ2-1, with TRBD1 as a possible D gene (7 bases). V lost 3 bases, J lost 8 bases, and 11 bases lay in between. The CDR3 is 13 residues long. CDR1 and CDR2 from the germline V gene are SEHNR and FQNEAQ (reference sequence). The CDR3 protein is CASSFGRGDEQFF. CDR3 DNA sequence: TGTGCCAGCAGCTTCGGCAGGGGGGATGAGCAGTTCTTC.

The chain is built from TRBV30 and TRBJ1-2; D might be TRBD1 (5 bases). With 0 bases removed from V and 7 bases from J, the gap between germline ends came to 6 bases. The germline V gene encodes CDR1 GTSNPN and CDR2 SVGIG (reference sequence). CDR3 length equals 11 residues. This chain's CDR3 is CAWSVTGGYTF. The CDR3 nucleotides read TGTGCCTGGAGTGTAACAGGTGGCTACACCTTC.

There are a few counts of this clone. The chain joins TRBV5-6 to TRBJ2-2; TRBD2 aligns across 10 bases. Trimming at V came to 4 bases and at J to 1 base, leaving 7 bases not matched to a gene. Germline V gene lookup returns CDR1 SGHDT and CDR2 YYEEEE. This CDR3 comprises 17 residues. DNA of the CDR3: TGTGCCAGCAGCGGGAGACTAGCGGGCAGGAACACCGGGGAGCTGTTTTTT. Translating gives CASSGRLAGRNTGELFF.